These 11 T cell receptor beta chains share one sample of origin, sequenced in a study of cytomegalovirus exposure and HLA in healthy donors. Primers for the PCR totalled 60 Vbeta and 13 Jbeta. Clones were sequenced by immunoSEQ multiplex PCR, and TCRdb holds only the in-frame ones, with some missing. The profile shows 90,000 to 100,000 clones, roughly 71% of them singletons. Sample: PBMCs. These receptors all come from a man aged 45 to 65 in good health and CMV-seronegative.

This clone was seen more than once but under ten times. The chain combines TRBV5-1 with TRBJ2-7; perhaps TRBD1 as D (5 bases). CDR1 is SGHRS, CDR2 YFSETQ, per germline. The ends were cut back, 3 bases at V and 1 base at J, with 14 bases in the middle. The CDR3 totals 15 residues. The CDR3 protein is CASSYTGLASYEQYF. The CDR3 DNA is TGCGCCAGCAGCTACACAGGATTGGCGTCCTACGAGCAGTACTTC.

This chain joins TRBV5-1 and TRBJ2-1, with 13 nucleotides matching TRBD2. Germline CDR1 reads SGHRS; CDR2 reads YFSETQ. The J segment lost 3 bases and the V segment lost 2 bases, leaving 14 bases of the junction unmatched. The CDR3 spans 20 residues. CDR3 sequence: CASSFRLAGGPHGVYNEQFF. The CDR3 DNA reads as TGCGCCAGCAGCTTCAGACTAGCGGGAGGCCCCCACGGTGTCTACAATGAGCAGTTCTTC.

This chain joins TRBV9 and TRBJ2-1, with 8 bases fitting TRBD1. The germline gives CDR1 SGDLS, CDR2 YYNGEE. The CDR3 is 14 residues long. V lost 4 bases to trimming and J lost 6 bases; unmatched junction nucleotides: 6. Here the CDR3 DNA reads TGTGCCAGCAGCCCTTGGGACAGGCGCAATGAGCAGTTCTTC. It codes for CASSPWDRRNEQFF. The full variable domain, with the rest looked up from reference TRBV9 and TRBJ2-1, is DSGVTQTPKHLITATGQRVTLRCSPRSGDLSVYWYQQSLDQGLQFLIQYYNGEERAKGNILERFSAQQFPDLHSELNLSSLELGDSALYFCASSPWDRRNEQFFGPGTRLTVL.

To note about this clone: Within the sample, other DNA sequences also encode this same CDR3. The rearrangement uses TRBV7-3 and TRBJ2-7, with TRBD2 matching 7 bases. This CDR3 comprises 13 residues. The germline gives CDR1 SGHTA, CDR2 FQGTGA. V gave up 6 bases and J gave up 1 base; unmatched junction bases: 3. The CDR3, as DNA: TGTGCCAGCAGTCCTAGCGGTTCCTACGAGCAGTACTTC. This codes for CASSPSGSYEQYF.

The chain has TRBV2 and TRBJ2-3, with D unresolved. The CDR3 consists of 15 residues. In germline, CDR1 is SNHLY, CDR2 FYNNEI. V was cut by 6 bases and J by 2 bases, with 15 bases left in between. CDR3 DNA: TGTGCCAGCAGCCTCCTCGTCCCCTTCACAGATACGCAGTATTTT. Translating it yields CASSLLVPFTDTQYF.

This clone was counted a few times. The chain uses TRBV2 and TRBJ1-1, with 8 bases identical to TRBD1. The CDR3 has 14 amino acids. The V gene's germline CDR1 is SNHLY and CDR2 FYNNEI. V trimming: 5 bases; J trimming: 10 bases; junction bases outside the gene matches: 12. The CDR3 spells CASSLTGELLVAFF. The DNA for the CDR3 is TGTGCCAGCAGTTTGACAGGGGAGCTACTGGTAGCTTTCTTT.

The CDR3 loop reads CASAGGTNEKLFF. DNA for the CDR3: TGTGCCAGCGCAGGGGGCACTAATGAAAAACTGTTTTTT. The chain links TRBV2 to TRBJ1-4; 8 nucleotides align to TRBD1. V shed 8 bases, J shed 2 bases, and the junction held 1 base outside the gene matches. Germline V lookup: CDR1 SNHLY, CDR2 FYNNEI. This CDR3 comprises 13 residues.

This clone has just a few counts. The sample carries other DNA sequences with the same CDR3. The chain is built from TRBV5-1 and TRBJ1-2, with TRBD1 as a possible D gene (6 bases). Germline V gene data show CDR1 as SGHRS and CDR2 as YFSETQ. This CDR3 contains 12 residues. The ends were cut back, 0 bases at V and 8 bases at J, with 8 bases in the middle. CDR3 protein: CASSLDRDGYTF. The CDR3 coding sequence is TGCGCCAGCAGCTTGGACAGGGACGGCTACACCTTC.

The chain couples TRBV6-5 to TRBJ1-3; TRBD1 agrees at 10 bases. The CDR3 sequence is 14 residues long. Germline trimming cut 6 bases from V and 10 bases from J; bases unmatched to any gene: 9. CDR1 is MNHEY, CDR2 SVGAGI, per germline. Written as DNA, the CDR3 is TGTGCCAGCAGAGACAGGGGGCGCGGGTCAACCATATATTTT. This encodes CASRDRGRGSTIYF.

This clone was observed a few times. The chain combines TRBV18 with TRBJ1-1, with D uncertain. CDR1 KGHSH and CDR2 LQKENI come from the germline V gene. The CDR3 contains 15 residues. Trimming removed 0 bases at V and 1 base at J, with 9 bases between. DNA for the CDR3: TGTGCCAGCTCACCACCGTCTAAACGGAACACTGAAGCTTTCTTT. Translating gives CASSPPSKRNTEAFF.

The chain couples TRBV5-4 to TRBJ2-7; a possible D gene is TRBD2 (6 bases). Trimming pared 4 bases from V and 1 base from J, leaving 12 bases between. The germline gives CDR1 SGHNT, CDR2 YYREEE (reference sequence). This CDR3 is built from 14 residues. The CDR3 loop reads CASSPGAGSYEQYV. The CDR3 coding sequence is TGTGCCAGCAGCCCCGGGGCGGGATCCTACGAGCAGTACGTC.